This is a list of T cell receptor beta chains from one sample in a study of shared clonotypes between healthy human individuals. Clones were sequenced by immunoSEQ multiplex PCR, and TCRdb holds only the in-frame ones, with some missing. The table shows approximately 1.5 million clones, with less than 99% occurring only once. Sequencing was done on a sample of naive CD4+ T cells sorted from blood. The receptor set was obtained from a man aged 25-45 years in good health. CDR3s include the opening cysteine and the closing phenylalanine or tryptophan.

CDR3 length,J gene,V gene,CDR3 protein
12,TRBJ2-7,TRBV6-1,CASSEQVHEQYF
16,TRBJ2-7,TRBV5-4,CASSLGASGTAYEQYF
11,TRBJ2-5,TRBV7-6,CASSLQLIQYF
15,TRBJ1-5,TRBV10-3,CAISADRGYNQPQHF
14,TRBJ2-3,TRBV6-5,CASSYRGVTDTQYF
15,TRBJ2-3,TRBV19,CASKEGAGAADTQYF
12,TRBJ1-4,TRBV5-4,CASGQGNEKLFF
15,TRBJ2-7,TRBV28,CASSLWQQGAYEQYF
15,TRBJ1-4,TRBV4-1,CASSDQTVLNEKLFF
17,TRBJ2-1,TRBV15,CATSRVPGTSGGNEQFF
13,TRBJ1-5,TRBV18,CASSPGGNQPQHF
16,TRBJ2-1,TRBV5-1,CASSLIPGTSVNEQFF
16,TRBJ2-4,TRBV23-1,CAIPPMEGPTKNIQYF
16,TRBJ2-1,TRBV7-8,CASSLIAGVGLNEQFF
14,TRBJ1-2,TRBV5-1,CASSLGQSSYGYTF
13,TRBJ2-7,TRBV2,CASRGDRVYEQYF
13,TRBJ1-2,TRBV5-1,CASSLVTEPYYTF
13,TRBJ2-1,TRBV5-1,CASSLGAFNEQFF
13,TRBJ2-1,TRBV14,CASSQAKYNEQFF
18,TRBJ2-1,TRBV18,CASSPPQRGRAMYNEQFF
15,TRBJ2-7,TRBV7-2,CASSLPGRTAYEQYF
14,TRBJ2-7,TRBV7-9,CASSPSGAIYEQYF
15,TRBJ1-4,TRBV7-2,CASSSPYPGNEKLFF
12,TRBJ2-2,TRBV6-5,CASSYSTGELFF
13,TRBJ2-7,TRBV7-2,CASSLGTQYEQYF
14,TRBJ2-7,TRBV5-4,CASSEDLATYEQYF
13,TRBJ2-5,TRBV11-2,CASSLAGRETQYF
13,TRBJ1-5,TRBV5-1,CASRDLSNQPQHF
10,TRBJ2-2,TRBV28,CASSDGELFF
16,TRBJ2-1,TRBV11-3,CASSSRGRASYNEQFF
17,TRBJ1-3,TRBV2,CASSDSPTGGPGNTIYF
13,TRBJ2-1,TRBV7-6,CASSSITGNEQFF
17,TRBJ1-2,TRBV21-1,CASEPPEKDRSFYGYTF
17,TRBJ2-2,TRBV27,CASSFGLAGVSTGELFF
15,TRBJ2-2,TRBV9,CASSPHFISSGELFF
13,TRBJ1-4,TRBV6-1,CATWQGTNEKLFF
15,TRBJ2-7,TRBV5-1,CASSLAGRQSYEQYF
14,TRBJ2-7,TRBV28,CASSQTSGTYEQYF
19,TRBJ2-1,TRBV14,CASSPGTSGYSSSYNEQFF
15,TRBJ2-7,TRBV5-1,CASSSQGASSYEQYF
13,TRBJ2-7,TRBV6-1,CASRGQGTYEQYF
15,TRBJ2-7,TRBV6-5,CASSYSVLFTYEQYF
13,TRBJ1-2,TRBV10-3,CAIRGQGFNGYTF
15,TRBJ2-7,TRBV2,CASSEEGLASYEQYF
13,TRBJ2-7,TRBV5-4,CASSWTGGGEQYF